The T cell receptor beta chain under discussion was sequenced for a study of blood T cell repertoires in COVID-19. The V and J ends lost 0 bases and 2 bases respectively, with 21 bases between them. The germline V gene has CDR1 SGHDT and CDR2 YYEEEE. This CDR3 spans 19 amino acids. In the authors' workflow: Cell counts per sample came from amplifying reference gene primers. Generated by immunoSEQ multiplex PCR, the TCRdb table keeps only in-frame clones and is missing some. Clone size and V and J calls were adopted from that table, with D and trimming inferred from the DNA. The sample holds hundreds of thousands of clones; around 87% are singletons and the top ten take 3%.

The sample consisted of peripheral blood. This chain links TRBV5-6 with TRBJ1-3, with D maybe TRBD1 (5 bases). This receptor was obtained from a human donor in a cohort sampled during active COVID-19. The CDR3, as DNA: TGTGCCAGCAGCTTGGTGAGCGGGTCTCAGGGTGTGCCTGGAAACACCATATATTTT. It is translated as CASSLVSGSQGVPGNTIYF.